The clone carrying this T cell receptor beta chain has just a few counts. The data stem from a study of neoadjuvant anti-PD-1 for oral cavity cancer. Some clones are missing from TCRdb's copy, which holds only in-frame ones; the method was immunoSEQ multiplex PCR. The data hold 55,000 to 75,000 clones, with 65% to 80% observed a single time. Germline V gene sequence: CDR1 SGHRS, CDR2 YFSETQ. V was cut by 1 base and J by 3 bases, with 29 bases left in between. The CDR3 length is 21 residues. The sequencing used PBMCs, collected before nivolumab (anti-PD-1) treatment. This chain connects TRBV5-1 to TRBJ1-5, with D possibly being TRBD1 (5 bases). This receptor was taken from a person aged 35-79 years with oral cavity squamous cell carcinoma. The CDR3 region is CASSLLVCTGGNFTVNQPQHF. The CDR3 DNA sequence: TGCGCCAGCAGCTTGCTCGTCTGTACTGGGGGTAACTTCACGGTCAATCAGCCCCAGCATTTT.